This T cell receptor beta chain was sequenced in a study of T cells in Graves' hyperthyroidism and ophthalmopathy. Lactation, pregnancy, other autoimmune disease or uncontrolled infection excluded patients. The length of the CDR3 is 14 residues. From germline, CDR1 is SEHNR and CDR2 FQNEAQ (reference sequence). V gave up 5 bases and J gave up 2 bases, with 12 bases separating them. For this clonotype: Its antigen is as yet unknown.

RNA transcripts served as the template for amplifying TCR beta CDR3 regions. Carried out on the TCR CDR3, a first-round RT-PCR used the HTBI primer set. MiXCR was run by TCRdb on the multiplex PCR reads, yielding one entry per CDR3 protein. The data show around 660,000 distinct CDR3 sequences, with just under 45% seen just once and less than 8.5% held by the top ten. Study results and limitations: Among thyroid clonotypes expanded above 0.001, most also appeared in blood.

The sample taken for sequencing was peripheral blood or thyroid tissue (not recorded which). The sequence was obtained from an adult man with Graves' disease, either hyperthyroidism or ophthalmopathy (not recorded which). The chain has TRBV7-9 and TRBJ1-1; D perhaps matches TRBD1 (5 bases). CDR3 bases: TGTGCCAGCAGCCATCCAGGGAGCAACACTGAAGCTTTCTTT. It specifies CASSHPGSNTEAFF. Full variable domain (outside the CDR3, taken from reference TRBV7-9 and TRBJ1-1): DTGVSQNPRHKITKRGQNVTFRCDPISEHNRLYWYRQTLGQGPEFLTYFQNEAQLEKSRLLSDRFSAERPKGSFSTLEIQRTEQGDSAMYLCASSHPGSNTEAFFGQGTRLTVV.